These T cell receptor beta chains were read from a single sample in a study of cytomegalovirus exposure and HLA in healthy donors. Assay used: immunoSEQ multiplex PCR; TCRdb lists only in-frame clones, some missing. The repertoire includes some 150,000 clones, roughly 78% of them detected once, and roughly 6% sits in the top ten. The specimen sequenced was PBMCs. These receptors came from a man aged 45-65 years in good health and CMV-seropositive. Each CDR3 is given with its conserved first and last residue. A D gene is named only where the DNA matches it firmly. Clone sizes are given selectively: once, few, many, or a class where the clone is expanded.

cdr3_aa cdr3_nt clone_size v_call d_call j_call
CASSLTGVATGELFF TGTGCCAGCAGTCTAACAGGGGTGGCCACCGGGGAGCTGTTTTTT . TRBV11-2 TRBD1 TRBJ2-2
CASSLDGAGYNEQFF TGTGCCAGCAGCCTGGACGGCGCCGGGTACAATGAGCAGTTCTTC . TRBV5-4 . TRBJ2-1
CASSENSYEQYF TGCGCCAGCAGTGAAAACAGCTACGAGCAGTACTTC . TRBV10-2 . TRBJ2-7
CASSHSLTPEQYF TGTGCCAGCAGCCATTCCTTAACTCCAGAGCAGTACTTC . TRBV11-2 . TRBJ2-7
CASSLSRGWTDTQYF TGTGCCAGCAGTTTATCGCGCGGGTGGACAGATACGCAGTATTTT . TRBV27 . TRBJ2-3
CASSPLRRGDTGELFF TGTGCCAGCAGCCCCCTGCGGAGGGGAGACACCGGGGAGCTGTTTTTT . TRBV14 . TRBJ2-2
CASSPGTGGNQPQHF TGTGCCAGCAGCCCCGGGACAGGGGGCAATCAGCCCCAGCATTTT . TRBV6-4 TRBD1 TRBJ1-5
CASSVSGRTYNEQFF TGTGCCAGCAGCGTTAGCGGGAGGACCTACAATGAGCAGTTCTTC . TRBV9 TRBD2 TRBJ2-1
CATTDITEAFF TGTGCCACAACAGATATAACTGAAGCTTTCTTT once TRBV19 . TRBJ1-1
CASSVEGYYGYTF TGTGCCAGCAGCGTAGAGGGGTACTATGGCTACACCTTC . TRBV9 . TRBJ1-2
CASSFDSTSYEQYF TGCGCCAGCAGCTTTGACAGCACCTCCTACGAGCAGTACTTC . TRBV5-1 . TRBJ2-7
CASRTGKEEKLFF TGTGCCAGCAGGACAGGGAAAGAGGAAAAACTGTTTTTT . TRBV2 TRBD1 TRBJ1-4
CASSSTGSYEQYF TGTGCCAGCAGCTCGACAGGGTCCTACGAGCAGTACTTC . TRBV11-2 TRBD1 TRBJ2-7
CASSSPFSGSYNVQYF TGTGCCAGCAGTTCCCCCTTTAGCGGGAGTTACAATGTGCAGTACTTC . TRBV27 TRBD2 TRBJ2-7
CASRRGLAGNEQFF TGTGCCAGCAGGCGGGGACTGGCGGGAAATGAGCAGTTCTTC . TRBV6-5 . TRBJ2-1
CASRDDSSGANVLTF TGTGCCAGCAGGGATGACAGCTCTGGGGCCAACGTCCTGACTTTC . TRBV2 . TRBJ2-6
CASSLEAGGKETQYF TGCGCCAGCAGCTTGGAGGCAGGGGGCAAAGAGACCCAGTACTTC once TRBV5-1 TRBD1 TRBJ2-5
CASARTGMDTEAFF TGTGCCAGCGCCAGGACAGGGATGGACACTGAAGCTTTCTTT . TRBV7-3 TRBD1 TRBJ1-1
CAWSSSTGFYGYTF TGTGCCTGGAGTTCTTCGACAGGGTTCTATGGCTACACCTTC . TRBV30 TRBD1 TRBJ1-2
CASSELAGGSYEQYF TGCGCCAGCAGTGAACTAGCGGGAGGCTCCTACGAGCAGTACTTC . TRBV10-1 TRBD2 TRBJ2-7
CASSLGGPKNIQYF TGTGCCAGCAGCTTAGGAGGTCCCAAAAACATTCAGTACTTC . TRBV7-8 . TRBJ2-4
CASTALSGWGTEAFF TGTGCCAGTACGGCCCTAAGCGGGTGGGGCACTGAAGCTTTCTTT . TRBV19 . TRBJ1-1
CSVVPTSGSDYEQYF TGCAGCGTTGTACCCACTAGCGGGAGTGACTACGAGCAGTACTTC few TRBV29-1 TRBD2 TRBJ2-7
CASSPVTAIQETQYF TGTGCCAGCAGCCCGGTGACAGCCATCCAAGAGACCCAGTACTTC . TRBV7-9 . TRBJ2-5
CASSATIDEQFF TGTGCCAGCAGCGCGACTATTGATGAGCAGTTCTTC . TRBV7-9 . TRBJ2-1
CASSPGAGGETQYF TGCGCCAGCTCCCCGGGGGCGGGAGGGGAGACCCAGTACTTC . TRBV5-1 TRBD2 TRBJ2-5
CASSMGTGRGWDTEAFF TGTGCCAGTAGTATGGGGACAGGCCGCGGCTGGGACACTGAAGCTTTCTTT once TRBV19 TRBD1 TRBJ1-1
CASSLSYANTGELFF TGTGCCAGCAGCCTAAGTTACGCGAACACCGGGGAGCTGTTTTTT . TRBV5-4 . TRBJ2-2
CASSFQGNEKLFF TGCGCCAGCAGCTTCCAGGGTAATGAAAAACTGTTTTTT . TRBV5-1 . TRBJ1-4
CAWSPTNQAPYEQYF TGTGCCTGGAGTCCCACCAACCAGGCCCCTTACGAGCAGTACTTC . TRBV30 . TRBJ2-7
CASSVGGTGELFF TGTGCCAGCAGCGTAGGAGGGACCGGGGAGCTGTTTTTT . TRBV9 . TRBJ2-2
CASSSDRYNEQFF TGTGCTAGCAGCTCGGACAGGTACAATGAGCAGTTCTTC few TRBV7-7 TRBD1 TRBJ2-1
CASSESGETQYF TGTGCCAGCAGTGAAAGCGGGGAGACCCAGTACTTC few TRBV2 . TRBJ2-5